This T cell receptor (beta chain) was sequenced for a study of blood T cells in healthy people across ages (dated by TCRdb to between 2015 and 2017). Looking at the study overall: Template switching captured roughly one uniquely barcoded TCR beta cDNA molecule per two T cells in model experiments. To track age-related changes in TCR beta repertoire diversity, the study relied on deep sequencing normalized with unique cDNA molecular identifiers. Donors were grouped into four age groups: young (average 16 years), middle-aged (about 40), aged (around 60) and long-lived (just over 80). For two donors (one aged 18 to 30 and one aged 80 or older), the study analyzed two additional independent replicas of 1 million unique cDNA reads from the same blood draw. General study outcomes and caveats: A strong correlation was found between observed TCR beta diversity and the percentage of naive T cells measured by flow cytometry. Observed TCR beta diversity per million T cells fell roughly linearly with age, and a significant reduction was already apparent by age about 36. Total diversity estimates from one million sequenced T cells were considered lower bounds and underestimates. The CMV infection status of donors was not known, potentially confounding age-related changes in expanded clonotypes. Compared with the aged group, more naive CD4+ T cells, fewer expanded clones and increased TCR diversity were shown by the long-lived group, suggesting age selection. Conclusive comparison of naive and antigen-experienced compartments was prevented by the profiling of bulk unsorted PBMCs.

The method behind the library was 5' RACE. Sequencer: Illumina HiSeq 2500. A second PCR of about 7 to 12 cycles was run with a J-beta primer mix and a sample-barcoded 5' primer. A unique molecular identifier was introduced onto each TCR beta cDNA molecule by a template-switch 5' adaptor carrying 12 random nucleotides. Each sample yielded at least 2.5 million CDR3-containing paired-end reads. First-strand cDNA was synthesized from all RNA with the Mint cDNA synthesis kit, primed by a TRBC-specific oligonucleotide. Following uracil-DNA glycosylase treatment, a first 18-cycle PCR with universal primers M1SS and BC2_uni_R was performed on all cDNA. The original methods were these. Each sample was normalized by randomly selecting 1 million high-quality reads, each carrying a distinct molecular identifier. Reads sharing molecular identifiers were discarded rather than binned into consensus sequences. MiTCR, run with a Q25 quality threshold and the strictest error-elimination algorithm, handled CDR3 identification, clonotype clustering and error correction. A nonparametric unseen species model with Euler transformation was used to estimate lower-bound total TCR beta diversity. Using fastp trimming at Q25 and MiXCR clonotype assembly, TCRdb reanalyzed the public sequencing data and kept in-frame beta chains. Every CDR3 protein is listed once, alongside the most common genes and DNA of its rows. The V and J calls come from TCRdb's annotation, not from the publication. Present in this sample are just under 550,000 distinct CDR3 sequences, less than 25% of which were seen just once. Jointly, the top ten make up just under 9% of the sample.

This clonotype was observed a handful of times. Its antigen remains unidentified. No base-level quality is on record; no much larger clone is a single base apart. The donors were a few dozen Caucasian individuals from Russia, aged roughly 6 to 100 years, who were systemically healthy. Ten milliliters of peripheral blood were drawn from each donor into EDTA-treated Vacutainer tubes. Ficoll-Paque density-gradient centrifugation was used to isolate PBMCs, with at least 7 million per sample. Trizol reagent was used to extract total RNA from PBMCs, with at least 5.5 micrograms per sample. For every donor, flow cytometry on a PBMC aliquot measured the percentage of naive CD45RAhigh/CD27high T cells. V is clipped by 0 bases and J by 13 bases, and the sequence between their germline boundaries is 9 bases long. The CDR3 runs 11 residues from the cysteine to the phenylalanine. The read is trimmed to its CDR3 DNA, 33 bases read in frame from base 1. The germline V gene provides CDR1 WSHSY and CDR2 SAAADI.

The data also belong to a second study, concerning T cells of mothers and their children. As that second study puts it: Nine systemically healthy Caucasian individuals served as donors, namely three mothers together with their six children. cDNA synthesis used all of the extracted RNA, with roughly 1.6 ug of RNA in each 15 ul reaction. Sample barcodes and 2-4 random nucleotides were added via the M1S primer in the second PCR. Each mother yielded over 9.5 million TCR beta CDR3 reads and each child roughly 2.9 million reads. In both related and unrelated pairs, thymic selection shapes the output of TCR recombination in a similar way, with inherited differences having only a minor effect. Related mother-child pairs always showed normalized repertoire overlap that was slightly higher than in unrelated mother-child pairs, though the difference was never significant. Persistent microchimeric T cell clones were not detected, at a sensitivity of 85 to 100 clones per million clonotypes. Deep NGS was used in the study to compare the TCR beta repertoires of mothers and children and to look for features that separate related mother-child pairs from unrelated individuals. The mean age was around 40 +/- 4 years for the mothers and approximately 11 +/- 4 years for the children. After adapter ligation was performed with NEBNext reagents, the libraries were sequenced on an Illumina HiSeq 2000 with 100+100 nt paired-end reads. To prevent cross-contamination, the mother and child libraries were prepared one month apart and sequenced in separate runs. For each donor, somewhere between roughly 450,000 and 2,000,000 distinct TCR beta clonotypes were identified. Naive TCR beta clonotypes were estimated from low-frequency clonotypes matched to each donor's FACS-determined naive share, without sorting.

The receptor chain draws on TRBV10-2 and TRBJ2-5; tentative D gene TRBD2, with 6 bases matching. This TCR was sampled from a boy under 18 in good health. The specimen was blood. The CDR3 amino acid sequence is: CASSESRDLYF. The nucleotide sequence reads TGCGCCAGCAGTGAGTCGCGGGACTTGTACTTC.